The rows below give T cell receptor beta chains drawn from one sample of a study of cytotoxic CD8 clonotypes in ibrutinib-treated CLL. TCRdb keeps only in-frame clones here, not all; method: immunoSEQ multiplex PCR. The table records about 160,000 clones, approximately 77% of them present only once. The starting material was PBMCs, obtained after 12 months of ibrutinib treatment. Source of these receptors: a human donor with chronic lymphocytic leukemia. Each CDR3 is given with its conserved first and last residue. D genes are given only for firm matches. Rows may omit the clone size; those that give it use once, few, many or a size class.

TRBV2	-	-	TRBJ2-4	TGTGCCAGCAGTGAAAGGGCTCTTAATATTCAGTACTTC	CASSERALNIQYF
TRBV4-3	-	-	TRBJ1-1	TGCGCCAGCAGCCAAGATGCTGTCTACATGAACACTGAAGCTTTCTTT	CASSQDAVYMNTEAFF
TRBV18	TRBD1	-	TRBJ1-1	TGTGCCAGCTCACCTTACAGGGGTGGAGATACTGAAGCTTTCTTT	CASSPYRGGDTEAFF
TRBV30	-	-	TRBJ1-2	TGTGCCTGGTTAGATCCCGCCCCGAGGGGCTACACCTTC	CAWLDPAPRGYTF
TRBV19	TRBD1	-	TRBJ1-2	TGTGCCAGTAGTATTGATAGGGGGCTTACTAACTATGGCTACACCTTC	CASSIDRGLTNYGYTF
TRBV6-1	TRBD1	few	TRBJ2-7	TGTGCCAGCACCCAGGGGGATTCGCACTACGAGCAGTACTTC	CASTQGDSHYEQYF
TRBV7-9	TRBD2	-	TRBJ2-1	TGTGCCAGCAGCTTAGGGACTAGCGGGAGCCCCTACAATGAGCAGTTCTTC	CASSLGTSGSPYNEQFF
TRBV11-2	-	-	TRBJ2-1	TGTGCCAGCAGCTTAGAGACACCTAAGCAGTTCTTC	CASSLETPKQFF
TRBV19	-	-	TRBJ2-7	TGTGCCAGTAGTATAGGGCCGAGCTCCTACGAGCAGTACTTC	CASSIGPSSYEQYF
TRBV7-8	-	once	TRBJ1-1	TGTGCCAGCAGCTCAGACAGGAGCGGGAACACTGAAGCTTTCTTT	CASSSDRSGNTEAFF
TRBV2	TRBD2	few	TRBJ2-2	TGTGCCAGCAGCCCTCCGGCGGGGGGAACCCATCACACCGGGGAGCTGTTTTTT	CASSPPAGGTHHTGELFF
TRBV29-1	-	-	TRBJ1-2	TGCAGCGAGGGGGATGGCTACACCTTC	CSEGDGYTF
TRBV7-2	TRBD1	-	TRBJ1-1	TGTGCCAGCAGCGTGGGACAGGGGTCTCAGTTCCCTGAAGCTTTCTTT	CASSVGQGSQFPEAFF
TRBV4-1	-	-	TRBJ2-5	TGCGCCAGCAGCCAAGGGTTGCCAGAAGAGACCCAGTACTTC	CASSQGLPEETQYF
TRBV11-2	TRBD2	many	TRBJ2-7	TGTGCCAGCAGCTTAAAACCTAGCGGGAGGTACTCCTACGAGCAGTACTTC	CASSLKPSGRYSYEQYF
TRBV7-8	TRBD1	-	TRBJ2-7	TGTGCCAGCAGCGTCCGGGACAGGGGTAGAGAGCAGTACTTC	CASSVRDRGREQYF
TRBV27	-	-	TRBJ1-6	TGTGCCAGCAGCCCCCGGACGTCAGGGTATCTTTCACCCCTCCACTTT	CASSPRTSGYLSPLHF
TRBV27	-	-	TRBJ2-7	TGTGCCAGCAGTTTATCCGCCGGGACTTCCTCCTACGAGCAGTACTTC	CASSLSAGTSSYEQYF
TRBV19	-	-	TRBJ2-1	TGTGCCAGTAGTGATTGGGGGGGCAGCTCCTACAATGAGCAGTTCTTC	CASSDWGGSSYNEQFF
TRBV5-1	-	once	TRBJ1-2	TGCGCCAGCAGCTTGCGGCAGCTTGATGGCTACACCTTC	CASSLRQLDGYTF
TRBV9	-	-	TRBJ2-5	TGTGCCAGCAGCGTAGCGGGGGCCTCCCCGGAGACCCAGTACTTC	CASSVAGASPETQYF
TRBV7-7	TRBD1	-	TRBJ1-5	TGTGCCAGCAGCTTAGGACAGGGCCTTAGCAATCAGCCCCAGCATTTT	CASSLGQGLSNQPQHF
TRBV5-1	-	-	TRBJ2-2	TGCGCCAGCAGCTTCGGAGGGAGCTACGCGAACACCGGGGAGCTGTTTTTT	CASSFGGSYANTGELFF
TRBV11-2	-	-	TRBJ2-5	TGTGCCAGCAGCTTAGGGAAATGGCGGGAAGGGGTCGGGGAGACCCAGTACTTC	CASSLGKWREGVGETQYF
TRBV28	TRBD2	-	TRBJ2-1	TGTGCCAGCAGCTATAGCGGGAGGGCGGGTAATGAGCAGTTCTTC	CASSYSGRAGNEQFF
TRBV28	-	many	TRBJ2-1	TGTGCCAGCAGTGGACAAGTCAATGAGCAGTTCTTC	CASSGQVNEQFF
TRBV28	-	-	TRBJ1-5	TGTGCCAGCAGTTTGTTCTTAAATCAGCCCCAGCATTTT	CASSLFLNQPQHF
TRBV28	-	-	TRBJ1-1	TGTGCCAGCAGTACCGACAGGTCTGAAGCTTTCTTT	CASSTDRSEAFF
TRBV7-9	TRBD1	once	TRBJ1-2	TGTGCCAGCAGCCGACCGGGACAGGGGGCGTCTAACTATGGCTACACCTTC	CASSRPGQGASNYGYTF
TRBV10-3	-	-	TRBJ1-2	TGTGCCATCAGTGATACCTATCCCAAAGCGGTCTATGGCTACACCTTC	CAISDTYPKAVYGYTF
TRBV28	-	-	TRBJ1-2	TGTGCCAGCAGTCCCTTAGCGGACAACACGTTGAAGGGCTACACCTTC	CASSPLADNTLKGYTF
TRBV12-5	TRBD1	-	TRBJ2-3	TGTGCTAGTGGAAAGGGACAGTCGACAGATACGCAGTATTTT	CASGKGQSTDTQYF
TRBV7-2	TRBD1	-	TRBJ2-5	TGTGCCAGCAGCTTAGGGACAGGGGTCCAAGAGACCCAGTACTTC	CASSLGTGVQETQYF
TRBV19	TRBD1	-	TRBJ1-3	TGTGCCAGTAGTACCCGGACAGGGGGTGGAAACACCATATATTTT	CASSTRTGGGNTIYF
TRBV4-1	-	-	TRBJ2-5	TGCGCCAGCAGCCAAGATCCCAGGGGCCAAGAGACCCAGTACTTC	CASSQDPRGQETQYF
TRBV5-1	-	-	TRBJ2-2	TGCGCCAGCCTCGAGTTACCCGCGAACACCGGGGAGCTGTTTTTT	CASLELPANTGELFF
TRBV30	-	-	TRBJ2-3	TGTGCCTGGAGTGTACGGGGGCGTTGGGGCACTAGCACAGATACGCAGTATTTT	CAWSVRGRWGTSTDTQYF
TRBV21-1	-	-	TRBJ2-5	TGTGCCAGTCCTCGTGGGGGACAGGGACAAGAGACCCAGTACTTC	CASPRGGQGQETQYF
TRBV7-9	-	once	TRBJ2-7	TGTGCCAGCAGCCTGGCGGGCGGAGAGGGTTACGAGCAGTACTTC	CASSLAGGEGYEQYF
TRBV21-1	-	-	TRBJ2-5	TGTGCCAGCAGCTTAGCAGTTACCGGGACAGGGGAGTCCCAGTACTTC	CASSLAVTGTGESQYF
TRBV28	TRBD1	once	TRBJ2-6	TGTGCCAGCAGTGTGACAGGGTCTGGGGCCAACGTCCTGACTTTC	CASSVTGSGANVLTF
TRBV7-2	-	-	TRBJ2-7	TGTGCCAGCAGCTTGTATCTCGAGCAGTACTTC	CASSLYLEQYF
TRBV6-5	-	-	TRBJ2-7	TGTGCCAGCACTCGCGGGATGTGGTACTACGAGCAGTACTTC	CASTRGMWYYEQYF
TRBV7-2	-	-	TRBJ2-7	TGTGCCAGCAGCTTCCGAAGGGGCGAGCAGTACTTC	CASSFRRGEQYF
TRBV25-1	-	-	TRBJ2-1	TGTGCCAGCAGTGATCTCGGTGGAAATGAGCAGTTCTTC	CASSDLGGNEQFF
TRBV6-1	-	few	TRBJ1-1	TGTGCCACCACTTCTTACGGCGGGGCGGCTGAAGCTTTCTTT	CATTSYGGAAEAFF
TRBV2	-	-	TRBJ1-5	TGTGCCAGCAGTGTAAAGTATAGCAATCAGCCCCAGCATTTT	CASSVKYSNQPQHF
TRBV6-6	TRBD1	-	TRBJ2-7	TGTGCCAGCAGTTTTCGACAGGGGGCCTACGAGCAGTACTTC	CASSFRQGAYEQYF
TRBV19	-	once	TRBJ2-1	TGTGCCAGTAGTAACGGAGGGGGAAACTCCTACAATGAGCAGTTCTTC	CASSNGGGNSYNEQFF
TRBV19	-	-	TRBJ1-1	TGTGCCAGTAGTAGTTCGGGGGTAAAGCCCTTTGAAGCTTTCTTT	CASSSSGVKPFEAFF
TRBV10-3	TRBD1	-	TRBJ1-2	TGTGCCACGCGGGACAGCCTCAACTATGGCTACACCTTC	CATRDSLNYGYTF
TRBV29-1	-	-	TRBJ1-2	TGCAGCGTTGTTGGGGGGCAGGGAGTGGGGAACTATGGCTACACCTTC	CSVVGGQGVGNYGYTF
TRBV9	-	-	TRBJ2-1	TGTGCCAGCAGCGTAGCTTCAGCGGCCAATGGGCAGTTCTTC	CASSVASAANGQFF
TRBV7-2	-	few	TRBJ2-7	TGTGCCAGCAGCTCCCTACCGCGGGGCCCCTACGAGCAGTACTTC	CASSSLPRGPYEQYF
TRBV27	-	-	TRBJ2-3	TGTGCCAGCAGTTTGGATGGGATGGGGCCCTATACGCAGTATTTT	CASSLDGMGPYTQYF